The sequence of this T cell receptor (beta chain) was determined in a study of T cells in Graves' hyperthyroidism and ophthalmopathy. Germline values: CDR1 SGHTA, CDR2 FQGNSA. The V end was cut by 6 bases, the J end by 7 bases, with 15 bases between. The CDR3 runs to 13 residues. Researchers amplified the TCR beta CDR3 regions from RNA transcripts. When the TCR CDR3 underwent first-round RT-PCR, the HTBI primer set was used. Via MiXCR, TCRdb re-called the multiplex PCR reads, giving one row per CDR3 protein. The sample lists about 760,000 distinct CDR3 sequences, roughly a third seen once, with around 31% in the top ten.

This chain connects TRBV7-2 to TRBJ1-1; no definite D call. The specimen was blood. The receptor was derived from a woman in her thirties or forties with Graves' hyperthyroidism. CDR3 DNA: TGTGCCAGCAGTTTACGGCCTCGCGGTGAAGCTTTCTTT. This translates into CASSLRPRGEAFF.